The 2 T cell receptor beta chains below come from one sample, sequenced in a study of T cells in Graves' hyperthyroidism and ophthalmopathy. The TCR beta CDR3 regions underwent amplification using RNA transcripts as the source. First-round RT-PCR with HTBI primers amplified the TCR CDR3 region. TCRdb redid the calling of the multiplex PCR reads with MiXCR, one entry per CDR3 protein. The sample holds about 710,000 distinct CDR3 sequences; about a sixth are singletons and the top ten take 8.4%. Input material: blood. These receptors all come from a man aged 18 to 30 with Graves' hyperthyroidism.

This clonotype was found a few times. The V call is TRBV9, the J call TRBJ2-1; D gene uncertain. This CDR3 contains 12 residues. Germline CDR1 SGDLS, CDR2 YYNGEE. V lost 0 bases and J lost 10, with 8 bases in between. CDR3 residues: CASSVVGGEQFF. CDR3 DNA sequence: TGTGCCAGCAGCGTAGTCGGTGGAGAGCAGTTCTTC. Based on the CDR3 plus reference TRBV9 and TRBJ2-1, the full variable domain is DSGVTQTPKHLITATGQRVTLRCSPRSGDLSVYWYQQSLDQGLQFLIQYYNGEERAKGNILERFSAQQFPDLHSELNLSSLELGDSALYFCASSVVGGEQFFGPGTRLTVL.

This clonotype was counted between two and nine times. The chain links TRBV28 to TRBJ2-3, with 11 positions matching TRBD2. The germline V gene has CDR1 MDHEN and CDR2 SYDVKM. The V gene end was trimmed by 11 bases and the J gene end by 3 bases; junction bases not matched to a gene: 7. This CDR3 has 14 residues. The CDR3, as DNA: TGTGCCGGCACCCTAGCGGGAGGTACAGATACGCAGTATTTT. Its protein product is CAGTLAGGTDTQYF. The full variable domain, its missing parts supplied by reference TRBV28 and TRBJ2-3, is DVKVTQSSRYLVKRTGEKVFLECVQDMDHENMFWYRQDPGLGLRLIYFSYDVKMKEKGDIPEGYSVSREKKERFSLILESASTNQTSMYLCAGTLAGGTDTQYFGPGTRLTVL.